These T cell receptor beta chains were read from a single sample in a study of T-cell memory formation after mild COVID-19. Each CDR3 protein is one row after TCRdb ran MiXCR on the 5' RACE reads. The table has about 270,000 distinct CDR3 sequences, about 17% seen once. Sequenced material: PBMCs or a T cell subset sorted from them (not recorded which). Receptors were obtained from a man between 18 and 35 years old who had mild COVID-19 (a few samples of this study predate the infection). Cell type and time point are not known. Both conserved end residues are part of each CDR3. A D gene is named only where the DNA matches it firmly. Some rows mark clone size as missing; the rest say once, few, many or name a class of expanded clone.

j_call clone_size v_call d_call cdr3_aa cdr3_nt
TRBJ1-4 . TRBV12-3/TRBV12-4 . CASSFGTANEKLFF TGTGCCAGCAGTTTCGGGACGGCGAATGAAAAACTGTTTTTT
TRBJ2-7 few TRBV6-2/TRBV6-3 . CASSYSRASGEQYF TGTGCCAGCAGTTATTCCAGGGCGTCGGGGGAGCAGTACTTC
TRBJ2-3 . TRBV12-3/TRBV12-4 . CASSLRGLGDTQYF TGTGCCAGCAGTTTGCGCGGGTTGGGGGATACGCAGTATTTT
TRBJ2-7 few TRBV6-6 TRBD1 CASRADRGNTYEQYF TGTGCCAGCAGAGCGGACAGGGGAAATACCTACGAGCAGTACTTC
TRBJ2-3 many TRBV5-1 . CASSLGGNSLSVDTQYF TGCGCCAGCAGCTTGGGGGGGAACAGTCTCAGTGTGGATACGCAGTATTTT
TRBJ2-1 . TRBV7-3 TRBD2 CASSPGGGRSYNEQFF TGTGCCAGCAGCCCTGGGGGGGGGAGATCCTACAATGAGCAGTTCTTC
TRBJ2-7 once TRBV7-9 . CAIQIWDEQYF TGTGCCATCCAGATTTGGGACGAGCAGTACTTC
TRBJ1-1 few TRBV7-9 . CASSSSDRNTEAFF TGTGCCAGCAGCTCTTCGGACAGGAACACTGAAGCTTTCTTT
TRBJ2-4 many TRBV9 . CASSSRVVGNIQYF TGTGCCAGCAGCTCGAGGGTAGTCGGAAACATTCAGTACTTC
TRBJ1-2 few TRBV12-3/TRBV12-4 . CASSSGAREDTF TGTGCCAGCAGTTCCGGAGCCCGAGAGGACACCTTC
TRBJ2-7 . TRBV12-3/TRBV12-4 TRBD2 CASSGPGLFDEQYF TGTGCCAGCAGTGGCCCGGGACTATTCGACGAGCAGTACTTC
TRBJ2-2 . TRBV6-5 . CASKVRRNTGELFF TGTGCCAGCAAAGTACGGAGAAACACCGGGGAGCTGTTTTTT
TRBJ1-2 . TRBV28 . CASFRGQALGGYTF TGTGCCAGCTTTCGCGGGCAGGCCTTGGGAGGCTACACCTTC
TRBJ2-3 few TRBV24-1 TRBD1 CATRTTGGPDTQYF TGTGCCACCAGAACTACAGGGGGCCCAGATACGCAGTATTTT
TRBJ2-2 few TRBV18 TRBD1 CASSPSGQGNTGELFF TGTGCCAGCTCACCGTCGGGACAGGGTAACACCGGGGAGCTGTTTTTT
TRBJ1-2 few TRBV25-1 . CASRPTVTRYGYTF TGTGCCAGCCGCCCGACAGTTACCCGCTATGGCTACACCTTC
TRBJ2-1 many TRBV7-3 . CASSLRGNEQFF TGTGCCAGCAGCTTAAGGGGGAATGAGCAGTTCTTC
TRBJ1-2 many TRBV5-1 . CASSLEKGYGYTF TGCGCCAGCAGCTTGGAGAAAGGCTATGGCTACACCTTC
TRBJ2-2 . TRBV10-3 TRBD2 CAISDWTSGVNGELFF TGTGCCATCAGTGATTGGACTAGCGGGGTTAACGGGGAGCTGTTTTTT
TRBJ2-4 many TRBV6-6 . CASSSGGAGNIQYF TGTGCCAGCAGCTCCGGCGGGGCAGGGAACATTCAGTACTTC
TRBJ1-1 many TRBV6-2/TRBV6-3 . CASSYGTPPEAFF TGTGCCAGCAGTTACGGGACGCCGCCTGAAGCTTTCTTT
TRBJ2-3 . TRBV5-4 . CASSGETYTFTDTQYF TGTGCCAGCTCCGGGGAGACTTATACTTTCACAGATACGCAGTATTTT